Described below is a single TCR beta chain sequence and its context. Its antigen is not identified. Germline CDR1 reads LNHDA; CDR2 reads SQIVND (reference sequence). J lost 7 bases, V lost 6 bases, and 11 bases had no gene match. The CDR3 has 15 amino acids. The sample is drawn from a study of tumor-infiltrating lymphocytes in localized non-small cell lung cancer. Study-wide context: Patients included smokers and never-smokers with various histologies, some sampled after neoadjuvant chemotherapy. Study-wide findings and caveats: Compared with uninvolved lung, tumors showed higher T cell infiltration by TCRbeta sequencing. Immunotypes IM1 and IM2 had similar TCR-derived T-cell fractions. Each assay used a separate piece of the same tissue.

This table comes from immunoSEQ multiplex PCR, and its TCRdb copy is limited to in-frame clones, with some not included. The sample has 11,000 to 15,000 clones, around 70% seen once. Input material: uninvolved lung tissue not adjacent to the tumor. The V gene is TRBV19, the J gene TRBJ1-5; 8 bases align to TRBD1. The source of this sequence is a human donor with non-small cell lung cancer. In DNA form, the CDR3 reads TGTGCCAGTAGCTCAGGACAGGGTAGGAACCAGCCCCAGCATTTT. Protein product: CASSSGQGRNQPQHF. The full variable domain, in which reference TRBV19 and TRBJ1-5 provide the parts outside the CDR3, is DGGITQSPKYLFRKEGQNVTLSCEQNLNHDAMYWYRQDPGQGLRLIYYSQIVNDFQKGDIAEGYSVSREKKESFPLTVTSAQKNPTAFYLCASSSGQGRNQPQHFGDGTRLSIL.